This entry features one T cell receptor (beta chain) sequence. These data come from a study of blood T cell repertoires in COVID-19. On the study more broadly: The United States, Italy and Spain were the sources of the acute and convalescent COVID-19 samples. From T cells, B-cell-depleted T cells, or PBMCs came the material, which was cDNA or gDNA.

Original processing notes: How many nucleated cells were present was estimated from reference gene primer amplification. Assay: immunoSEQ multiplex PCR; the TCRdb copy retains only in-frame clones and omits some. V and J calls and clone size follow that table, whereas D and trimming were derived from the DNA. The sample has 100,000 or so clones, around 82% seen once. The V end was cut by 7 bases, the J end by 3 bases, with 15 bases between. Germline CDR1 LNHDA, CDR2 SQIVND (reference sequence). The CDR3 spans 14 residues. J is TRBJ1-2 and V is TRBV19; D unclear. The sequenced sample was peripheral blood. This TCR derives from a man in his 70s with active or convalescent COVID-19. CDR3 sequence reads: CASKWRAGDYGYTF. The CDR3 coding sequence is TGTGCCAGTAAATGGAGGGCAGGCGACTATGGCTACACCTTC.